The rows below give T cell receptor beta chains drawn from one sample of a study of T-cell memory formation after mild COVID-19. TCRdb itself ran the 5' RACE reads through MiXCR, one entry per CDR3 protein. The data show around 390,000 distinct CDR3 sequences, 16% seen once. What was sequenced was PBMCs or a T cell subset sorted from them (not recorded which). The origin of the receptors is a man younger than 30 who had mild COVID-19 (a few samples of this study predate the infection). Cell type and time point are not known. Each CDR3 is given with its conserved first and last residue. D genes are given only for firm matches. A clone size is listed for some rows: how often the clone was seen (once, few, many), or a class if it is expanded.

13 TRBJ2-3 TRBV4-1 - - CASSQTDYQTQYF TGCGCCAGCAGCCAGACTGACTACCAAACGCAGTATTTT
13 TRBJ1-1 TRBV7-9 few - CASSLAPDSEAFF TGTGCCAGCAGCTTAGCCCCGGACAGTGAAGCTTTCTTT
15 TRBJ1-2 TRBV28 many - CASSTSVDRFYGYTF TGTGCCAGCAGTACCTCCGTAGACAGATTCTATGGCTACACCTTC
14 TRBJ2-3 TRBV10-3 - - CAISDRPYTDTQYF TGTGCCATATCCGACCGACCCTACACAGATACGCAGTATTTT
15 TRBJ2-7 TRBV13 many - CASSLARGLSYEQYF TGTGCCAGCAGCTTAGCCAGGGGATTGTCCTACGAGCAGTACTTC
11 TRBJ1-1 TRBV20-1 - - CSALGQAEAFF TGCAGTGCCCTTGGCCAGGCTGAAGCTTTCTTT
14 TRBJ1-1 TRBV5-1 few - CASSVMGTATEAFF TGCGCCAGCAGCGTAATGGGGACGGCAACTGAAGCTTTCTTT
16 TRBJ1-2 TRBV3-1 few - CASSQDPEQGTHGYTF TGTGCCAGCAGCCAAGATCCTGAACAGGGTACCCATGGCTACACCTTC
13 TRBJ1-4 TRBV28 few - CASSLRERPQLFF TGTGCCAGCAGTTTAAGGGAACGGCCCCAACTGTTTTTT
14 TRBJ1-1 TRBV6-5 - - CASSNAGAGYEAFF TGTGCCAGCTCCAACGCAGGGGCTGGCTATGAAGCTTTCTTT
16 TRBJ1-1 TRBV5-5 - TRBD1 CASSPHWTGGVTEAFF TGTGCCAGCAGCCCGCACTGGACAGGGGGGGTCACTGAAGCTTTCTTT
18 TRBJ2-5 TRBV7-9 few - CASSLGGGAARPQETQYF TGTGCCAGCAGCTTAGGGGGTGGGGCAGCCCGCCCGCAAGAGACCCAGTACTTC
14 TRBJ2-7 TRBV18 - - CASSPTASSYEQYF TGTGCCAGCTCACCAACAGCTTCCTCCTACGAGCAGTACTTC
17 TRBJ1-2 TRBV4-3 - - CASSQETPQEFPYGYTF TGCGCCAGCAGCCAAGAAACGCCACAAGAATTTCCCTATGGCTACACCTTC
13 TRBJ2-1 TRBV11-2 few - CASITGGWDEQFF TGTGCCAGCATCACCGGGGGATGGGATGAGCAGTTCTTC
16 TRBJ2-1 TRBV5-1 few TRBD1 CASSSPTGDSYNEQFF TGCGCCAGCAGCTCGCCGACAGGGGACTCCTACAATGAGCAGTTCTTC
13 TRBJ1-1 TRBV20-1 many - CSARDGKGSEAFF TGCAGTGCTAGAGATGGGAAGGGGTCTGAAGCTTTCTTT
13 TRBJ2-3 TRBV6-4 many - CASSTGPTDTQYF TGTGCCAGCAGCACGGGGCCCACAGATACGCAGTATTTT
13 TRBJ2-7 TRBV14 - - CASSAPDSRREYF TGTGCCAGCAGCGCGCCGGACTCCAGAAGGGAGTACTTC
15 TRBJ2-4 TRBV10-3 - - CAISAGVSGKNIQYF TGTGCCATCAGTGCCGGGGTTAGCGGCAAAAACATTCAGTACTTC
15 TRBJ1-2 TRBV6-1 - TRBD1 CASRNRDRGDYGYTF TGTGCCAGCAGGAACCGGGACAGGGGGGACTATGGCTACACCTTC
13 TRBJ1-1 TRBV6-2/TRBV6-3 - - CASSYSGFAEAFF TGTGCCAGCAGTTACTCCGGGTTCGCTGAAGCTTTCTTT
15 TRBJ1-1 TRBV12-3/TRBV12-4 - - CASSFGQLMNTEAFF TGTGCCAGCAGTTTTGGGCAGCTCATGAACACTGAAGCTTTCTTT
13 TRBJ1-1 TRBV9 - - CASTRVPNTEAFF TGTGCCAGCACCCGGGTTCCGAACACTGAAGCTTTCTTT
13 TRBJ2-2 TRBV12-3/TRBV12-4 - - CASSFVLTGELFF TGTGCCAGCAGTTTTGTTCTCACCGGGGAGCTGTTTTTT
13 TRBJ2-3 TRBV12-3/TRBV12-4 few - CASTYVLGERMYF TGTGCCAGCACCTATGTTTTGGGGGAGCGCATGTATTTT
12 TRBJ1-5 TRBV20-1 few - CSARLRNQPQHF TGCAGTGCTAGATTGAGGAATCAGCCCCAGCATTTT
16 TRBJ1-5 TRBV7-2 - - CASSTGADYSNQPQHF TGTGCCAGCAGCACTGGGGCAGACTATAGCAATCAGCCCCAGCATTTT
13 TRBJ2-7 TRBV20-1 few TRBD1 CSARSGQAYEQYF TGCAGTGCTAGATCGGGACAGGCTTACGAGCAGTACTTC
12 TRBJ1-1 TRBV5-1 - TRBD1 CASSGQGAEAFF TGCGCCAGCAGCGGACAGGGGGCTGAAGCTTTCTTT
13 TRBJ2-7 TRBV20-1 - - CSARDILSAEQYF TGCAGTGCTAGAGATATCCTATCGGCCGAGCAGTACTTC
15 TRBJ1-1 TRBV19 few - CASSISRQKNTEAFF TGTGCCAGTAGTATAAGTAGACAGAAGAACACTGAAGCTTTCTTT
14 TRBJ2-3 TRBV29-1 - - CSVAHRRTTDTQYF TGCAGCGTTGCCCACCGACGAACCACAGATACGCAGTATTTT
15 TRBJ2-5 TRBV4-3 - - CASSQEDRYQETQYF TGCGCCAGCAGCCAAGAAGACAGGTACCAAGAGACCCAGTACTTC
14 TRBJ2-3 TRBV20-1 once TRBD1 CSASRGRLSDTQYF TGCAGTGCTAGCAGGGGGCGCCTCTCAGATACGCAGTATTTT
16 TRBJ1-3 TRBV30 - - CAWSVLPKTSGNTIYF TGTGCCTGGAGTGTTCTTCCCAAAACCTCTGGGAACACCATATATTTT
14 TRBJ1-6 TRBV7-2 - - CASSPRINNSPLHF TGTGCCAGCAGCCCCAGGATCAATAATTCACCCCTCCACTTT